This section outlines one T cell receptor beta chain sequence together with its context. This entry belongs to a study of blood T cell repertoires in COVID-19. The overall study: T cells, B-cell-depleted T cells, or PBMCs supplied cDNA or gDNA.

Clones were sequenced by immunoSEQ multiplex PCR, and TCRdb holds only the in-frame ones, with some missing. The sample holds under 250,000 clones, roughly 80% seen once. This sequence was found in an older woman with acute or convalescent COVID-19. Sequenced: peripheral blood.

CDR3 DNA sequence: TGTGCCAGCAGTTTGGAGGAGGGTGGACGTTCACCCCTCCACTTT. Residues: CASSLEEGGRSPLHF. The rearrangement uses TRBV28 and TRBJ1-6; no definite D call. The CDR3 contains 15 residues. V was pared by 3 bases and J by 9 bases, with 15 bases between. Looked up from germline, CDR1 is MDHEN and CDR2 is SYDVKM.